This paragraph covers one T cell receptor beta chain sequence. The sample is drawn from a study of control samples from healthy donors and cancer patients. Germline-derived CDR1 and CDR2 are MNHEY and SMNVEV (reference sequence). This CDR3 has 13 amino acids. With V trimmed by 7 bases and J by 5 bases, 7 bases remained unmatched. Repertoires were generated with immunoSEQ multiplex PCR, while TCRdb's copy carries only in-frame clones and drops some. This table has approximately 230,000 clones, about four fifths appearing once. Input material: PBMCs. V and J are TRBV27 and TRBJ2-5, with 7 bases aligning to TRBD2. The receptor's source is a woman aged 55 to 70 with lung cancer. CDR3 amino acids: CASTTGGRETQYF. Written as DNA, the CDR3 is TGTGCCAGCACGACGGGAGGAAGGGAGACCCAGTACTTC.